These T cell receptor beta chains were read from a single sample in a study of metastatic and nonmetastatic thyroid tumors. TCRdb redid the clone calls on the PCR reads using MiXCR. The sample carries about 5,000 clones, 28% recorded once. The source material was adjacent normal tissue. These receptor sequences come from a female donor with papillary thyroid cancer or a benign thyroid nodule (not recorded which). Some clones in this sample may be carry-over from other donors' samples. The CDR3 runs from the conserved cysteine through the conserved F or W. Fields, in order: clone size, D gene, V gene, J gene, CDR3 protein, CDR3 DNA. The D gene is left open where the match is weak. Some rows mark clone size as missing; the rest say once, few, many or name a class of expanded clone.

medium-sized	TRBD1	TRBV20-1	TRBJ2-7	CSAQGEMRTYEQYF	TGCAGTGCCCAGGGGGAGATGAGAACCTACGAGCAGTACTTC
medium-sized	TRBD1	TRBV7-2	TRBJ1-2	CASSLGQGLHYGYTF	TGTGCCAGCAGCCTCGGACAGGGTTTACACTATGGCTACACCTTC
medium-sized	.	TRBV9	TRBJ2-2	CASSPGPSKGGELFF	TGTGCCAGCAGCCCCGGACCTTCGAAGGGCGGGGAGCTGTTTTTT
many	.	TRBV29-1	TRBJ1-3	CSVGISSGNTIYF	TGCAGCGTTGGGATTTCCTCTGGAAACACCATATATTTT
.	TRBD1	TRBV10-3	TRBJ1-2	CAILPETGVYGYTF	TGTGCCATCTTACCAGAGACAGGGGTCTATGGCTACACCTTC
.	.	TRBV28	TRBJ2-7	CASSPGGNNYEQYF	TGTGCCAGCAGTCCGGGGGGCAATAACTACGAGCAGTACTTC
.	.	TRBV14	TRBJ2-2	CASSQDHLSGRGYTGELFF	TGTGCCAGCAGCCAAGATCATCTTTCGGGCAGGGGCTACACCGGGGAGCTGTTTTTT
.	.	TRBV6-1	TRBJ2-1	CASRKNQVQSYNEQFF	TGTGCCAGCAGAAAAAACCAGGTGCAGTCCTACAATGAGCAGTTCTTC
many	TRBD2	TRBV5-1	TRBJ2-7	CVSSLGGSISHEQYF	TGCGTCAGCAGCTTGGGCGGGAGTATCTCCCACGAGCAGTACTTC
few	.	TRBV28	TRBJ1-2	CASSSPSRGDMYGYTF	TGTGCCAGCAGTTCCCCATCCAGGGGCGATATGTATGGCTACACCTTC
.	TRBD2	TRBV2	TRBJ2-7	CASKRSGSSYEQYF	TGTGCCAGCAAGAGGAGCGGGAGCTCCTACGAGCAGTACTTC
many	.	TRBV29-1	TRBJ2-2	CSVEDLRGFGTGELFF	TGCAGCGTTGAAGATCTCCGGGGGTTTGGGACCGGGGAGCTGTTTTTT
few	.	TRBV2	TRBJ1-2	CASSGLMHGYTF	TGTGCCAGCTCTGGGTTGATGCATGGCTACACCTTC
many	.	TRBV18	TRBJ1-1	CASSLDRLNTEAFF	TGTGCCAGCTCACTGGACAGACTGAACACTGAAGCTTTCTTT
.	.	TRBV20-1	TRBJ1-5	CSAIALVNQPQHF	TGCAGTGCTATAGCGCTGGTTAATCAGCCCCAGCATTTT
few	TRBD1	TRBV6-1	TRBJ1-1	CAGSLTGGIKAFF	TGTGCCGGCAGTCTGACAGGGGGGATCAAAGCTTTCTTT
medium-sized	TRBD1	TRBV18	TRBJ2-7	CASSGTGPGDEQYF	TGTGCCAGCTCAGGGACAGGGCCGGGGGACGAGCAGTACTTC
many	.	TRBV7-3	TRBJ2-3	CASGPGLGDTQYF	TGTGCCAGCGGGCCAGGGCTCGGGGATACGCAGTATTTT
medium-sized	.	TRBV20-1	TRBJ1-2	CSARDFTGANYGYTF	TGCAGTGCTAGAGATTTCACAGGCGCAAACTATGGCTACACCTTC
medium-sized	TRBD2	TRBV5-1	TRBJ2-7	CASSLDLAGGEQYF	TGCGCCAGCAGCTTGGATTTAGCGGGAGGCGAGCAGTACTTC
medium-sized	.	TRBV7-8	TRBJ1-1	CASSLGPGNTEAFF	TGTGCCAGCAGTCTGGGGCCGGGAAACACTGAAGCTTTCTTT
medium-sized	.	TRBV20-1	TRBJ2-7	CSARGPGTAYEQYF	TGCAGTGCTAGAGGCCCCGGGACGGCCTACGAGCAGTACTTC
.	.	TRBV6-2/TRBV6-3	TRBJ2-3	CASSYSRTEPTDTQYF	TGTGCCAGCAGTTACTCCAGGACCGAACCCACAGATACGCAGTATTTT
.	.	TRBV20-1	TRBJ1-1	CSASVAPGHLNTEAFF	TGCAGTGCCTCTGTTGCCCCGGGACATCTGAACACTGAAGCTTTCTTT
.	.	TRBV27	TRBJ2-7	CASSFAQVSYEQYF	TGTGCCAGCAGTTTCGCACAGGTCTCCTACGAGCAGTACTTC
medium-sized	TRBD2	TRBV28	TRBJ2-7	CASSPIGTKIYEQYF	TGTGCCAGCAGCCCAATTGGGACTAAAATATACGAGCAGTACTTC
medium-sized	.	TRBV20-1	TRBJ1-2	CRAGRPIYGYTF	TGCAGGGCGGGACGTCCGATCTATGGCTACACCTTC
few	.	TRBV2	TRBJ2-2	CASRGSGEIGELFF	TGTGCCAGCAGGGGGTCGGGCGAGATCGGGGAGCTGTTTTTT
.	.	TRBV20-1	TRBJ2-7	CSARGLSYEQYF	TGCAGTGCTAGAGGGCTCTCCTACGAGCAGTACTTC
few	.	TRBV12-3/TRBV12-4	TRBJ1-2	CASTIRGWGGYTF	TGTGCCAGCACTATCAGGGGCTGGGGGGGCTACACCTTC
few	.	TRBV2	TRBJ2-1	CASSTGEDEQFF	TGTGCCAGCAGTACCGGGGAGGATGAGCAGTTCTTC
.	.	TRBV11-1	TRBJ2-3	CASSATGGQGHHTQYF	TGTGCCAGCAGCGCCACGGGAGGACAGGGTCATCATACGCAGTATTTT
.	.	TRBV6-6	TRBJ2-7	CASSYGGTLSYEQYF	TGTGCCAGCAGTTACGGGGGGACACTGTCCTACGAGCAGTACTTC
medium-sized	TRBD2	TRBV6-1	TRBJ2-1	CASSQTSGRYNEQFF	TGTGCCAGCAGCCAAACTAGCGGGAGGTACAATGAGCAGTTCTTC
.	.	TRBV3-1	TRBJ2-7	CASSGGYEQYF	TGTGCCAGCAGCGGTGGCTACGAGCAGTACTTC
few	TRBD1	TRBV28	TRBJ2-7	CASSSGQGSYEQYF	TGTGCCAGCAGTTCCGGACAGGGTTCGTACGAGCAGTACTTC
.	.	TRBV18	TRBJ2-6	CASSPGHEQVLTF	TGTGCCAGCTCACCTGGACACGAGCAAGTCCTGACTTTC
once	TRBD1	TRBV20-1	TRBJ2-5	CSANPGQGGETQYF	TGCAGTGCTAACCCTGGACAGGGCGGAGAGACCCAGTACTTC
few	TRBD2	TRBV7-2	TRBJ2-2	CATLAATGELFF	TGTGCCACCCTAGCGGCCACCGGGGAGCTGTTTTTT
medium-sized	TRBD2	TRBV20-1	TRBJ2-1	CSAISGSSYNEQFF	TGCAGTGCTATTAGCGGGAGCTCCTACAATGAGCAGTTCTTC
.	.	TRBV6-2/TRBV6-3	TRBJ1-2	CASTPSMGNYGYTF	TGTGCCAGCACCCCGTCCATGGGAAACTATGGCTACACCTTC
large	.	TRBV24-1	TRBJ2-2	CATTSTGATGELFF	TGTGCCACCACATCGACAGGAGCGACCGGGGAGCTGTTTTTT
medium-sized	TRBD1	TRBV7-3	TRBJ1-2	CASSLTGGTDFGYTF	TGTGCCAGCAGCTTAACAGGGGGCACCGATTTTGGCTACACCTTC
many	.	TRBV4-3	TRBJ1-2	CASSATFGHLLGYGYTF	TGCGCCAGCAGCGCTACATTCGGGCACCTGCTTGGCTATGGCTACACCTTC
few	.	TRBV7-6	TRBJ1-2	CASSLGTSVYGYTF	TGTGCCAGCAGCTTAGGGACAAGCGTCTATGGCTACACCTTC
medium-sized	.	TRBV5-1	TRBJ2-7	CASSPDPPYEQYF	TGCGCCAGCAGCCCGGACCCGCCCTACGAGCAGTACTTC
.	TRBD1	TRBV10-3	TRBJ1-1	CAISRQGRTEAFF	TGTGCCATCAGTCGACAGGGGAGAACTGAAGCTTTCTTT
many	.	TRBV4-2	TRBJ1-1	CASSQDPTLGTEAFF	TGTGCCAGCAGCCAAGATCCCACCCTGGGCACTGAAGCTTTCTTT
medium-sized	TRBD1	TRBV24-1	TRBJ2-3	CATSDSTGALTGTQYF	TGTGCCACCAGTGATTCGACAGGGGCCCTTACGGGTACGCAGTATTTT